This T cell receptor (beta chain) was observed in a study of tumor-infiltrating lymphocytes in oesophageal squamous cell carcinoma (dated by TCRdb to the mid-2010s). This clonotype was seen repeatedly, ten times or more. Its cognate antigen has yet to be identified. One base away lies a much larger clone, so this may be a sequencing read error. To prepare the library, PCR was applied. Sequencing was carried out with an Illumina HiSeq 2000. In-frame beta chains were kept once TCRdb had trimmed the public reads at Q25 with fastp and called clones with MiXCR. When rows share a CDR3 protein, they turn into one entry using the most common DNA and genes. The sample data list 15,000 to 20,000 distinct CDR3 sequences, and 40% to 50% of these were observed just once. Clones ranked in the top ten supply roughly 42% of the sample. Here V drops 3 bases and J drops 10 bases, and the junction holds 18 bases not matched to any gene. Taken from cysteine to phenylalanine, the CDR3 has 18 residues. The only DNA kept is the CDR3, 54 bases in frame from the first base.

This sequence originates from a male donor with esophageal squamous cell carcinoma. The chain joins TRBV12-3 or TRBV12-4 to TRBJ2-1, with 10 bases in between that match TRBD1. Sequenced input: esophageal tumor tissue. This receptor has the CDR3 CASSLVLTSGQGFYEQFF. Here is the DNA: TGTGCCAGCAGTTTGGTCCTGACTTCGGGACAGGGGTTCTACGAGCAGTTCTTC.